These T cell receptor beta chains were read from a single sample in a study of neurological immune-mediated disorders. TCRdb used MiXCR to reprocess the 5' RACE reads, holding one entry per CDR3 protein. The sample has around 52,000 distinct CDR3 sequences, 4.5% to 7% seen once. The sample was CD4+ T cells from blood. Receptor source: a young woman with multiple sclerosis. CDR3s include the opening cysteine and the closing phenylalanine or tryptophan. A D gene is named only where the DNA matches it firmly. Size is stated as once, few, many, or a class for an expanded clone.

D gene,clone size,J gene,V gene,CDR3 protein,CDR3 DNA
NA,many,TRBJ2-3,TRBV20-1,CSARVNGDRTDTQYF,TGCAGTGCTAGAGTTAACGGGGACCGCACAGATACGCAGTATTTT
TRBD1,many,TRBJ1-3,TRBV20-1,CSARVGSGQGLSGNTIYF,TGCAGTGCTAGAGTTGGGTCCGGACAGGGTCTCTCTGGAAACACCATATATTTT
TRBD2,many,TRBJ2-2,TRBV6-5,CASRTARAGGPRTGELFF,TGTGCCAGCAGAACGGCTCGCGCGGGAGGGCCGAGGACCGGGGAGCTGTTTTTT
NA,many,TRBJ2-1,TRBV7-9,CASSLWAGNYNEQFF,TGTGCCAGCAGCTTATGGGCGGGGAATTACAATGAGCAGTTCTTC
TRBD2,many,TRBJ2-1,TRBV4-3,CASSQDLGLAGGNEQFF,TGCGCCAGCAGCCAAGATCTGGGACTAGCGGGAGGCAATGAGCAGTTCTTC
NA,many,TRBJ1-3,TRBV7-9,CASSSRTPPNYF,TGTGCCAGCAGCTCCAGGACACCTCCGAATTATTTT
NA,many,TRBJ2-2,TRBV29-1,CSVVQGQSNTGELFF,TGCAGCGTTGTACAAGGGCAGTCGAACACCGGGGAGCTGTTTTTT
NA,many,TRBJ2-3,TRBV7-6,CASSLVVGSYSSQDTQYF,TGTGCCAGCAGCTTAGTTGTCGGAAGCTACTCATCCCAAGATACGCAGTATTTT
NA,many,TRBJ2-3,TRBV2,CASSGYGPTTDTQYF,TGTGCCAGCAGTGGGTACGGTCCTACCACAGATACGCAGTATTTT
NA,many,TRBJ2-5,TRBV25-1,CASSEIKMETQYF,TGTGCCAGCAGTGAAATAAAGATGGAGACCCAGTACTTC